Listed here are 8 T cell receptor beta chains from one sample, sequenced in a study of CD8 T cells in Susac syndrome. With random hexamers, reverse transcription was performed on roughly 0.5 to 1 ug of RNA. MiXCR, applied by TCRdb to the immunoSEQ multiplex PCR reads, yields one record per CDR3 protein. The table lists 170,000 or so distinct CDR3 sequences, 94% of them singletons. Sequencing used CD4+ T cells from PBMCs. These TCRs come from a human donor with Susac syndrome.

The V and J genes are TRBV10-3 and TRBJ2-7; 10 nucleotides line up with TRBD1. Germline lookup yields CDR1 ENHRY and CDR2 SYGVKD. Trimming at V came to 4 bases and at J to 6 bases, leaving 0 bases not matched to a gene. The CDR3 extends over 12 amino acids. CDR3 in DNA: TGTGCCATCAGTGGGACAGGGGGCGAGCAGTACTTC. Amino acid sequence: CAISGTGGEQYF.

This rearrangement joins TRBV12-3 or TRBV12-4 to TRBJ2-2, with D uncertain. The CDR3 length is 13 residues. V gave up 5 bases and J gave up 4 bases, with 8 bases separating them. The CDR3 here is CASSQSLTGELFF. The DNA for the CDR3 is TGTGCCAGCAGTCAGTCCCTCACCGGGGAGCTGTTTTTT.

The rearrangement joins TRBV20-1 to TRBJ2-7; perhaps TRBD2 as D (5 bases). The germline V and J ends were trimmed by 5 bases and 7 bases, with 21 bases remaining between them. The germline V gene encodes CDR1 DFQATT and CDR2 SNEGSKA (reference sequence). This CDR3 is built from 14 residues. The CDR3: CSASKSRASGEQYF. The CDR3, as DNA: TGCAGTGCTTCGAAGTCGCGGGCCTCGGGGGAGCAGTACTTC.

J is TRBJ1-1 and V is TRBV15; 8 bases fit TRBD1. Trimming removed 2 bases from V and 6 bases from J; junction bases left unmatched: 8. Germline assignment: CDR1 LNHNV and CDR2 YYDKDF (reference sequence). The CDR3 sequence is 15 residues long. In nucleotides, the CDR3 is TGTGCCACCAGCAGAAGTCAGGGGGCTATCCCTGAAGCTTTCTTT. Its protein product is CATSRSQGAIPEAFF. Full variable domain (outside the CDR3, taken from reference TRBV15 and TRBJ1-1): DAMVIQNPRYQVTQFGKPVTLSCSQTLNHNVMYWYQQKSSQAPKLLFHYYDKDFNNEADTPDNFQSRRPNTSFCFLDIRSPGLGDTAMYLCATSRSQGAIPEAFFGQGTRLTVV.

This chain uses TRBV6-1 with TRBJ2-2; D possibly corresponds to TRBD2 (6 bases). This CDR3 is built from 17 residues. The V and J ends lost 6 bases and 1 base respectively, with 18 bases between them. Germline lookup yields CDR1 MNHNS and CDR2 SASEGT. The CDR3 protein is CASRLPTGTRNTGELFF. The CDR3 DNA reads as TGTGCCAGCAGGCTCCCGACCGGGACTCGGAACACCGGGGAGCTGTTTTTT.

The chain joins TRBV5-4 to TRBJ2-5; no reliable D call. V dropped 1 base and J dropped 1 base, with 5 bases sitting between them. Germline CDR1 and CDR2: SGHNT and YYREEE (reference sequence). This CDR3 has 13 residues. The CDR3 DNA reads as TGTGCCAGCAGCTTGTACAGCCAAGAGACCCAGTACTTC. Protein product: CASSLYSQETQYF.

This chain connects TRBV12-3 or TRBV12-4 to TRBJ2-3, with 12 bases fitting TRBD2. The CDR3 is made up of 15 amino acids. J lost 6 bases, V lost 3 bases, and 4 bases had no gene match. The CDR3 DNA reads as TGTGCCAGCAGTTTCCGACTAGCGGGGGTTGATACGCAGTATTTT. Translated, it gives CASSFRLAGVDTQYF.

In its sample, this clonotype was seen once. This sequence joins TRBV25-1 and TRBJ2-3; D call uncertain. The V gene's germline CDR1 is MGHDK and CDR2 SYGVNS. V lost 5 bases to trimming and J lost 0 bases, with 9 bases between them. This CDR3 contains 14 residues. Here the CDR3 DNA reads TGTGCCAGCAGTCTTAGTCTAAGCACAGATACGCAGTATTTT. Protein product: CASSLSLSTDTQYF.